One sample yielded the 6 T cell receptor beta chains listed below, sequenced in a study of CD8+CD57+ T cells in acquired aplastic anemia. The study profiled TCR beta VDJ and CDR3 using genomic DNA as template. In TCRdb, the reads were re-called with MiXCR into one record per CDR3 protein. The data contain 250,000 to 350,000 distinct CDR3 sequences, 45% to 70% of them singletons. Material: sorted CD4+, CD8+, or CD8+CD57+ T cells (not recorded which) from PBMCs. These receptors all come from a human donor with severe aplastic anemia or a healthy control (not recorded which).

As to this clonotype: Since a much larger clone is just one base distant, this may be a read error. This rearrangement joins TRBV10-3 to TRBJ1-1; D remains ambiguous. The CDR3 sequence is 14 residues long. Germline V gives CDR1 ENHRY, CDR2 SYGVKD. The V end lost 7 bases, the J end lost 1 base, and 13 bases lay between the germline ends. In DNA form, the CDR3 reads TGTGCCATCATGCCCGGGATAGGGAACACTGAAGCTTTCTTT. Its translation: CAIMPGIGNTEAFF.

This clonotype was picked up a small number of times. J is TRBJ2-5 and V is TRBV5-4; a possible D gene is TRBD1 (6 bases). Germline CDR1 is SGHNT and CDR2 is YYREEE (reference sequence). Trimming took 1 base from V and 4 from J, leaving 11 bases between them. The CDR3 loop spans 14 amino acids. The CDR3 bases are TGTGCCAGCAGCTTGATGGGGGCAACAGAGACCCAGTACTTC. Translating gives CASSLMGATETQYF. The variable domain in full, with the rest retrieved from reference TRBV5-4 and TRBJ2-5, is ETGVTQSPTHLIKTRGQQVTLRCSSQSGHNTVSWYQQALGQGPQFIFQYYREEENGRGNFPPRFSGLQFPNYSSELNVNALELDDSALYLCASSLMGATETQYFGPGTRLLVL.

This clonotype was recorded many times. This chain joins TRBV30 and TRBJ2-7, with TRBD1 as a possible D gene (6 bases). The CDR3 extends over 14 amino acids. V shed 3 bases and J shed 0 bases, with 12 bases lying between them. CDR1 and CDR2 from the germline V gene are GTSNPN and SVGIG (reference sequence). Written as DNA, the CDR3 is TGTGCCTGGAGCGCGACAGGTTCCTCCTACGAGCAGTACTTC. Encoded protein: CAWSATGSSYEQYF.

The chain combines TRBV20-1 with TRBJ2-3; no reliable D call. The CDR3 length is 14 residues. Per the germline V gene, CDR1 is DFQATT and CDR2 is SNEGSKA (reference sequence). Trimming took 0 bases from V and 2 from J, leaving 9 bases between them. Here the CDR3 DNA reads TGCAGTGCTAGAGATCTCCAGTCCACAGATACGCAGTATTTT. Translated: CSARDLQSTDTQYF.

The rearrangement joins TRBV7-2 to TRBJ2-7, with 10 bases fitting TRBD1. The CDR3 runs to 15 residues. Trimming took 5 bases from V and 6 from J; bases not matched to a gene: 10. Germline CDR1 and CDR2: SGHTA and FQGNSA. CDR3 nucleotide sequence: TGTGCCAGCAGCCCGCGTCCGGGACAGGGGACCGAGCAGTACTTC. It codes for CASSPRPGQGTEQYF.

The chain carries TRBV19 and TRBJ2-7, with 8 bases that match TRBD1. Trimming at V came to 3 bases and at J to 2 bases, leaving 12 bases not matched to a gene. CDR1 and CDR2 from the germline V gene are LNHDA and SQIVND (reference sequence). This CDR3 has 17 residues. CDR3 amino acids: CASSIAGGQGPPYEQYF. The CDR3 nucleotides read TGTGCCAGTAGTATTGCAGGAGGACAGGGCCCTCCCTACGAGCAGTACTTC.